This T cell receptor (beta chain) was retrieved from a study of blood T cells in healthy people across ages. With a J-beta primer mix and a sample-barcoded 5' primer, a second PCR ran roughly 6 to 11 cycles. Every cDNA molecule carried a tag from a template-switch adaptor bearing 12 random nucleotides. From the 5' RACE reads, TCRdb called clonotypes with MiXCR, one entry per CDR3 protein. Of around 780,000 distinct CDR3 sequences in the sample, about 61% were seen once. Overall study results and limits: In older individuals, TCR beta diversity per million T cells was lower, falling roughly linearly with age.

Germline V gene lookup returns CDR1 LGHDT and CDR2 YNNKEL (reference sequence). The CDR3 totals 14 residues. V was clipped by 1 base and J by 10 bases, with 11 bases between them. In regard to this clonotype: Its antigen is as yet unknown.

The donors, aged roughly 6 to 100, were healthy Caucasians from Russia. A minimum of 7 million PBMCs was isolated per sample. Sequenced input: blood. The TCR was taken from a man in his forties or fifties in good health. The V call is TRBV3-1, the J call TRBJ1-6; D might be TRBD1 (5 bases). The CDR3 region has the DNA TGTGCCAGCAGCCAAGCAGGGATTGGATCACCCCTCCACTTT. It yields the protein CASSQAGIGSPLHF.